The clone carrying this T cell receptor beta chain has only a few counts. Its antigen is unidentified. Germline CDR1 and CDR2: MNHEY and SVGAGI. The CDR3 sequence is 15 residues long. Deletions cut 6 bases from V and 4 bases from J, with 18 bases between. Using immunoSEQ multiplex PCR, the repertoire was profiled, and TCRdb retains in-frame clones only, with some absent. The sample lists some 21,000 clones; 77% were seen once. The source of the sample is a study of CD4 T cells in relation to SARS-CoV-2 and coronaviruses. Study background: After less than 11 days of antigen culture, PBMC TCR beta CDR3s were sequenced. No peptide or an HIV-1 Nef peptide pool served as negative control.

CD4+ T cells from unexposed donors were obtained before the COVID-19 pandemic (2011-2018). After roughly 9 days of culture, CD4+ T cells were isolated. Fresh IL-2 medium replaced half the medium on days 3 and 7. Sequencing was done on a sample of CD4+ T cells from PBMCs, cultured in vitro. This receptor was identified in a human donor in good health. This rearrangement joins TRBV6-5 to TRBJ1-2, with a possible D match to TRBD1 (5 bases). The CDR3 DNA reads TGTGCCAGCAGGGGACTTTTACGGGATACCTATGGCTACACCTTC. Its protein is CASRGLLRDTYGYTF.